Given below is one TCR beta chain in context. What it binds is unknown. CD8 cells regarded as naive lacked CD45RO, were positively chosen for CCR7, and omitted terminally differentiated effector memory CD45RA+ cells. These data are taken from a study of shared clonotypes between healthy human individuals. Across the study: Every donor yielded three CD4 naive, three CD4 memory, two CD8 naive and one CD8 memory plate. Study findings and constraints: Generally, naive subsets came out with larger estimated richness than memory subsets. Even with large depth, rarefaction showed that sorted-subset sequencing was incomplete.

Clones were read by immunoSEQ multiplex PCR, and TCRdb kept only the in-frame ones, dropping some. The sample shows around 1.9 million clones, 93% of them seen only once. The material sequenced was naive CD8+ T cells from PBMCs. The receptor's source is a man between 18 and 35 years old in good health. Some clones in this sample may be carry-over from other donors' samples.

The CDR3 DNA reads as TGCGCCAGCAGCTCGCGGCCCGGACAGCTCTATGGCTACACCTTC. It specifies CASSSRPGQLYGYTF. The chain employs TRBV5-1 and TRBJ1-2; the D gene is possibly TRBD1 (6 bases). This CDR3 has 15 residues. Trimming left V 3 bases short and J 4 bases short, with 16 bases between. Per germline, CDR1 SGHRS and CDR2 YFSETQ.